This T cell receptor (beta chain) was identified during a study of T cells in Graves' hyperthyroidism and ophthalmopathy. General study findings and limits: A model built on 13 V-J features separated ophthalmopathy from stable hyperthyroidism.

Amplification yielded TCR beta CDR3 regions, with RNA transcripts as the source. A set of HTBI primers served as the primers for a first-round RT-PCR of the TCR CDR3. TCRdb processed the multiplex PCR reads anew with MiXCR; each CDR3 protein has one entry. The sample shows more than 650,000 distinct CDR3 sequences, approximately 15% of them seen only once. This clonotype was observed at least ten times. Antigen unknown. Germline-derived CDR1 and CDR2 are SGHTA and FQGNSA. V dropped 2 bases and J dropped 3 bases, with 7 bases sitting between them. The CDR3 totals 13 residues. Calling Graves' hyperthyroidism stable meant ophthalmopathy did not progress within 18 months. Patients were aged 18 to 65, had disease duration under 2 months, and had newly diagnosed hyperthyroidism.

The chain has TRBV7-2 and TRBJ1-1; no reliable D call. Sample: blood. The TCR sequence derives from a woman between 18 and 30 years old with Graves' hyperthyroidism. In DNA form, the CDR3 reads TGTGCCAGCAGCTTATACAAGGACACTGAAGCTTTCTTT. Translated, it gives CASSLYKDTEAFF.